This T cell receptor beta chain was identified during a study of cytomegalovirus exposure and HLA in healthy donors. Findings and caveats of the study: It was reportedly the case that the classifier diagnosed cytomegalovirus status with high specificity and sensitivity. Some public TCRs appeared in many individuals, while most sequences were rare.

The CDR3 is made up of 15 amino acids. Germline CDR1 and CDR2: MGHDK and SYGVNS. Losses at the gene ends were 7 bases for V and 1 base for J; bases not matched to a gene: 4. On this clone: Its antigen is not identified.

The donors were in the 120-subject validation cohort, distinct from the roughly 720-subject first cohort. TCRdb's table, derived via immunoSEQ multiplex PCR, lists solely in-frame clones and lacks some. The repertoire holds roughly 220,000 clones, with roughly 84% as singletons. The receptor was derived from a woman aged 25 to 45 in good health and CMV-seropositive. The sequenced material came from PBMCs. The chain has TRBV25-1 and TRBJ2-5, with 12 nucleotides matching TRBD2. The CDR3 coding sequence is TGTGCCAGCACGGGACTAGCGGGCCCCCAAGAGACCCAGTACTTC. Amino acids: CASTGLAGPQETQYF.